This T cell receptor (beta chain) was retrieved from a study of T-cell reconstitution after alpha-beta-depleted transplantation in children. Unique molecular identifiers tagged the TCRbeta library. TCRdb itself ran the PCR reads through MiXCR, one entry per CDR3 protein. In the table there are 640,000 or so distinct CDR3 sequences, around 17% of which are singletons. V shed 0 bases and J 4 bases; nucleotides not matched to a gene: 4. In germline, CDR1 is SGHTA, CDR2 FQGNSA. The CDR3 spans 15 residues. The rearrangement joins TRBV7-2 to TRBJ2-7, with 9 bases aligning to TRBD2. This TCR came from a human donor who donated a stem cell graft to a child with acute myeloid leukemia. Specimen: PBMCs from the stem cell graft donor, collected from the stem cell graft. The CDR3 nucleotides are TGTGCCAGCAGCTTAGCGAAGCTAGCGGGGTACGAGCAGTACTTC. Translation gives CASSLAKLAGYEQYF. Full variable domain (outside the CDR3, taken from reference TRBV7-2 and TRBJ2-7): GAGVSQSPSNKVTEKGKDVELRCDPISGHTALYWYRQSLGQGLEFLIYFQGNSAPDKSGLPSDRFSAERTGGSVSTLTIQRTQQEDSAVYLCASSLAKLAGYEQYFGPGTRLTVT.